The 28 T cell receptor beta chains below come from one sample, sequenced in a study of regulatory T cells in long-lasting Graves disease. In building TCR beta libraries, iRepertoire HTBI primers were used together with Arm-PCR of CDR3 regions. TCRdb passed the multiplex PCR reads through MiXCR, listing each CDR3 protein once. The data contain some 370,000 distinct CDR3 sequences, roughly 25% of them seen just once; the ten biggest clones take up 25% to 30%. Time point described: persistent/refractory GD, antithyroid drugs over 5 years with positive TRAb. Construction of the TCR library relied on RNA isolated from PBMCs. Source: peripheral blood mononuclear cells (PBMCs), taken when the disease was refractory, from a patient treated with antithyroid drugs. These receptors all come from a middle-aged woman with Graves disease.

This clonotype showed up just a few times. The CDR3 protein is CASSKTLGGNQPQHF. CDR3 sequence (DNA): TGTGCCAGTAGTAAGACACTCGGAGGCAATCAGCCCCAGCATTTT. The gene calls are TRBV19 and TRBJ1-5; D unresolved. The CDR3 runs to 15 residues. Germline assignment: CDR1 LNHDA and CDR2 SQIVND (reference sequence). V lost 4 bases, J lost 2 bases, and 12 bases lay in between.

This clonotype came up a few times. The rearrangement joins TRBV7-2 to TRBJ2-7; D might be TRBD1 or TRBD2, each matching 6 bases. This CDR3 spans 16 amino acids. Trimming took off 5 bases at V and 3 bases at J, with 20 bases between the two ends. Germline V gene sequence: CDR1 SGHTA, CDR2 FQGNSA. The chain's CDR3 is CASSPIDGGLGYEQYF. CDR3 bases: TGTGCCAGCAGCCCCATCGATGGGGGGCTAGGCTACGAGCAGTACTTC.

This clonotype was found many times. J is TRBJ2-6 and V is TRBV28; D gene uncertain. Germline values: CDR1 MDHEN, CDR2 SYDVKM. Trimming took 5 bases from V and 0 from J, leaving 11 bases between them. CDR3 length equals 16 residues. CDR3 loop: CASSLPTVSGANVLTF. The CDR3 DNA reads TGTGCCAGCAGTCTACCGACGGTCTCTGGGGCCAACGTCCTGACTTTC.

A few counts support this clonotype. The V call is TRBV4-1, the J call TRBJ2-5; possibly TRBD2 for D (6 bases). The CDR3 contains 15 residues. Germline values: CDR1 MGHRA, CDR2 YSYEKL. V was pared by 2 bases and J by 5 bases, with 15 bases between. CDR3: CASSQSTGGGETQYF. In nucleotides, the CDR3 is TGCGCCAGCAGCCAATCAACCGGGGGTGGGGAGACCCAGTACTTC.

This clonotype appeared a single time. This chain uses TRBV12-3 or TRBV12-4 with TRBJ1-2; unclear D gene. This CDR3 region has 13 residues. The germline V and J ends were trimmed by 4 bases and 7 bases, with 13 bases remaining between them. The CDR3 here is CASSSDGRVGYTF. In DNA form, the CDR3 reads TGTGCCAGCAGTTCCGACGGCCGGGTTGGCTACACCTTC.

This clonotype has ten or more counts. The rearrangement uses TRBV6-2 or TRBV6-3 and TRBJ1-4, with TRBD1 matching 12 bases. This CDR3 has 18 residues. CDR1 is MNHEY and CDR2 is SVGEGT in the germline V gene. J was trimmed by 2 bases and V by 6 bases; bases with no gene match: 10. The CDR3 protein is CASRRGTGGSGTNEKLFF. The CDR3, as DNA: TGTGCCAGCAGAAGAGGGACAGGGGGCTCGGGGACTAATGAAAAACTGTTTTTT.

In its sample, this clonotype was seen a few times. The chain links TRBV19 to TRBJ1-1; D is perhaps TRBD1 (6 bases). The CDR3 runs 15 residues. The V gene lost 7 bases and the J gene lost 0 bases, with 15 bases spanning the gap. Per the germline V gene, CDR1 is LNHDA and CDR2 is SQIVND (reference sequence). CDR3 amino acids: CASKAGAHVNTEAFF. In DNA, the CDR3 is TGTGCCAGTAAAGCAGGGGCGCACGTGAACACTGAAGCTTTCTTT.

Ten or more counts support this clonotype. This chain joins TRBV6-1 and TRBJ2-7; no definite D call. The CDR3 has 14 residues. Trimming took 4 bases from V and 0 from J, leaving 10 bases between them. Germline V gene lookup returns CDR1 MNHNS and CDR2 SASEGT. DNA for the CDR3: TGTGCCAGCAGTGTGCTGCAGGTCTCCTACGAGCAGTACTTC. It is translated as CASSVLQVSYEQYF.

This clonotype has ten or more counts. The CDR3 nucleotides are TGTGCCAGCAGCAATTCCGGGACAGAGAACACTGAAGCTTTCTTT. Translation gives CASSNSGTENTEAFF. The gene calls are TRBV13 and TRBJ1-1; 7 bases fit TRBD1. CDR3 length: 15 amino acids. CDR1 PRHDT and CDR2 FYEKMQ come from the germline V gene (reference sequence). Trimming cost V 5 bases and J 1 base; bases outside gene matches: 7.

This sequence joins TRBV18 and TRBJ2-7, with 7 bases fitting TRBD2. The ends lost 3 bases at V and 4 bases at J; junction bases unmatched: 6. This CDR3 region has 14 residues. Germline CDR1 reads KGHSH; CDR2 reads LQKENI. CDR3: CASSPLGEGYEQYF. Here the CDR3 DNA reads TGTGCCAGCTCACCTTTAGGGGAGGGGTACGAGCAGTACTTC.

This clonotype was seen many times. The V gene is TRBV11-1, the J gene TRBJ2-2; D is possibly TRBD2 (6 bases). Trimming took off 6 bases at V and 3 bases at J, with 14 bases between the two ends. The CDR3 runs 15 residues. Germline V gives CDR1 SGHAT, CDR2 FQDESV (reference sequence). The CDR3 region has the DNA TGTGCCAGCAGTTTCTGGGGGGATGACACCGGGGAGCTGTTTTTT. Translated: CASSFWGDDTGELFF.

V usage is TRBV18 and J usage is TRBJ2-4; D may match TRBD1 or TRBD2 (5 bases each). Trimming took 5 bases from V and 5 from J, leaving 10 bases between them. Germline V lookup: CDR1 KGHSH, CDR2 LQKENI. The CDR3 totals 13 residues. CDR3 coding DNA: TGTGCCAGCTCAACCCGGGACCAAAACATTCAGTACTTC. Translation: CASSTRDQNIQYF.

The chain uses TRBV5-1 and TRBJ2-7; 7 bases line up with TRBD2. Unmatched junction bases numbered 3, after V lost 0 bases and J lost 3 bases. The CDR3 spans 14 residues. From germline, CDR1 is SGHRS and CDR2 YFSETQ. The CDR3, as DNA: TGCGCCAGCAGCTTGGTTAGCGGGTACTACGAGCAGTACTTC. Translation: CASSLVSGYYEQYF. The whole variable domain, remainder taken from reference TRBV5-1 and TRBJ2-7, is KAGVTQTPRYLIKTRGQQVTLSCSPISGHRSVSWYQQTPGQGLQFLFEYFSETQRNKGNFPGRFSGRQFSNSRSEMNVSTLELGDSALYLCASSLVSGYYEQYFGPGTRLTVT.

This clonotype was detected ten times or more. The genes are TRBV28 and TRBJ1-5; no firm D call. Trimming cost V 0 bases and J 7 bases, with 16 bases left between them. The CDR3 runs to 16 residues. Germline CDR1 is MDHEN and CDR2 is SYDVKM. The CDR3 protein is CASSLWTLGSGQPQHF. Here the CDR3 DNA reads TGTGCCAGCAGTTTATGGACACTCGGCAGCGGGCAGCCCCAGCATTTT. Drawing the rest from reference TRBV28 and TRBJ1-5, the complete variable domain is DVKVTQSSRYLVKRTGEKVFLECVQDMDHENMFWYRQDPGLGLRLIYFSYDVKMKEKGDIPEGYSVSREKKERFSLILESASTNQTSMYLCASSLWTLGSGQPQHFGDGTRLSIL.

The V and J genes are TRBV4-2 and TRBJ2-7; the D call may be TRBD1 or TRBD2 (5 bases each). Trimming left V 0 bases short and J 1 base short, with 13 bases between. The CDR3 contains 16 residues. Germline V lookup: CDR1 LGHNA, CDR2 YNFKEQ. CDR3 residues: CASSQDLTGPSYEQYF. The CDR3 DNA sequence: TGTGCCAGCAGCCAAGATTTGACGGGACCTTCCTACGAGCAGTACTTC.

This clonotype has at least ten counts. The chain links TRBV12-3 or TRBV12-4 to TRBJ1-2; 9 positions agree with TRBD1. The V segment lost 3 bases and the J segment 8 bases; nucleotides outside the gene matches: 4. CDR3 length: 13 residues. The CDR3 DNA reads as TGTGCCAGCAGTTTCGACAGGGGGGTGGGCTACACCTTC. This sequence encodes CASSFDRGVGYTF.

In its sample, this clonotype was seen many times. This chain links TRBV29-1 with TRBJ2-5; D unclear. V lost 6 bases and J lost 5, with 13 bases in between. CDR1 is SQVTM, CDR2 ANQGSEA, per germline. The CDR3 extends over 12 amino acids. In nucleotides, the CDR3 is TGCAGCGTGACACCCCGGTGGGAGACCCAGTACTTC. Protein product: CSVTPRWETQYF.

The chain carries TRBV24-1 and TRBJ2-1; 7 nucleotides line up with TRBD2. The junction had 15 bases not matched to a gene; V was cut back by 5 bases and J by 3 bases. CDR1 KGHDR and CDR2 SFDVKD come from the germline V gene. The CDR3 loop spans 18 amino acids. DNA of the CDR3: TGTGCCACCAGTGCGGTTCGTATCGGCGGGAGTTTCTACAATGAGCAGTTCTTC. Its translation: CATSAVRIGGSFYNEQFF.

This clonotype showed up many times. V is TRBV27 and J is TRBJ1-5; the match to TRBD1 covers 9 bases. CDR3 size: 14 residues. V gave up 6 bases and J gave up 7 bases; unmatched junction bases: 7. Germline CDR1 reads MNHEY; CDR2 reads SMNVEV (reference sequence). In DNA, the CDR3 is TGTGCCAGCAGGCGGGGGGACAGGGAACAGCCCCAGCATTTT. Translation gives CASRRGDREQPQHF.

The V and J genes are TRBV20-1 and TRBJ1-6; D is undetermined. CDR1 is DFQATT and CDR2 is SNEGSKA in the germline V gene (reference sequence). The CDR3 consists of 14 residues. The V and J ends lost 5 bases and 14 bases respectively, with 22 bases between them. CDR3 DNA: TGCAGTGCTGAGTCCAGGAACCCGATTATCACCCTCCACTTT. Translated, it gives CSAESRNPIITLHF.

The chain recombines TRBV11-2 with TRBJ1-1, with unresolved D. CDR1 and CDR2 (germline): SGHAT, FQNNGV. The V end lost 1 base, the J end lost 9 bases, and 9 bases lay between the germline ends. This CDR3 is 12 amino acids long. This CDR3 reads CASSLVGSQAFF. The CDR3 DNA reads TGTGCCAGCAGCTTAGTAGGATCTCAAGCTTTCTTT.

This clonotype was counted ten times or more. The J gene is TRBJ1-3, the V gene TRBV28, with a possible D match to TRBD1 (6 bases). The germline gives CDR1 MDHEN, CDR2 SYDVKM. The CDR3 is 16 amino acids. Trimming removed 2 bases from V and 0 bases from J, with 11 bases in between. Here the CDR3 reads CASSLGRGYSGNTIYF. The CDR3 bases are TGTGCCAGCAGTTTAGGCAGGGGATACTCTGGAAACACCATATATTTT.

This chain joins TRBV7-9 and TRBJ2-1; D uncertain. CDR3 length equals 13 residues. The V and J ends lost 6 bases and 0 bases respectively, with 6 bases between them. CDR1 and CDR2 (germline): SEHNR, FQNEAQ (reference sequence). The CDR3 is CASSNNSYNEQFF. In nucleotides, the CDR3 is TGTGCCAGCAGTAATAACTCCTACAATGAGCAGTTCTTC. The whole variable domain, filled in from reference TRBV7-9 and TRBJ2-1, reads DTGVSQNPRHKITKRGQNVTFRCDPISEHNRLYWYRQTLGQGPEFLTYFQNEAQLEKSRLLSDRFSAERPKGSFSTLEIQRTEQGDSAMYLCASSNNSYNEQFFGPGTRLTVL.

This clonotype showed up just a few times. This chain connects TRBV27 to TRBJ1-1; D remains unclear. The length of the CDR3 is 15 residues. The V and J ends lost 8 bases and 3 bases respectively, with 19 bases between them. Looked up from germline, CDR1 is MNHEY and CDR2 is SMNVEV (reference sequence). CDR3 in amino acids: CASRPGGKGYTEAFF. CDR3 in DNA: TGTGCCAGCCGCCCCGGAGGGAAAGGTTACACTGAAGCTTTCTTT.

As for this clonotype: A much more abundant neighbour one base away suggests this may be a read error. The CDR3 DNA is TGTGCCAGCAGCTTAGCGGGACTAGCGAAGTACGAGCAGTACTTC. Translated: CASSLAGLAKYEQYF. The chain is built from TRBV7-2 and TRBJ2-7; 10 bases are a match to TRBD2. The CDR3 has 15 amino acids. J gave up 4 bases and V 0 bases, and 3 bases lay outside the gene matches. CDR1 is SGHTA and CDR2 is FQGNSA in the germline V gene.

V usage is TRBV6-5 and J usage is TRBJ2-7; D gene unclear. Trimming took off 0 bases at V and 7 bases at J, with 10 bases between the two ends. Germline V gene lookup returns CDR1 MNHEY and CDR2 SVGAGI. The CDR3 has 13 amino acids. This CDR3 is CASSYSSPDEQYF. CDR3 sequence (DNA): TGTGCCAGCAGTTACTCGAGCCCGGATGAGCAGTACTTC.

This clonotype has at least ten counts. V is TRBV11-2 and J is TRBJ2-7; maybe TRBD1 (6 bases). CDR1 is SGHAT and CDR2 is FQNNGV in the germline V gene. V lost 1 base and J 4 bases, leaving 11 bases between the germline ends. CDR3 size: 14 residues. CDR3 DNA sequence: TGTGCCAGCAGCTTAGGGGCAGGGGAGTACGAGCAGTACTTC. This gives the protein CASSLGAGEYEQYF. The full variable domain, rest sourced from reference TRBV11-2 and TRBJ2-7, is EAGVAQSPRYKIIEKRQSVAFWCNPISGHATLYWYQQILGQGPKLLIQFQNNGVVDDSQLPKDRFSAERLKGVDSTLKIQPAKLEDSAVYLCASSLGAGEYEQYFGPGTRLTVT.

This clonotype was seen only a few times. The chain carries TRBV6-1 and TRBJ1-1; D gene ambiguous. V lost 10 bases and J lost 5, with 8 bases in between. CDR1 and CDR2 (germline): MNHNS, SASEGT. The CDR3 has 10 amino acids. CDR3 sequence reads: CATGGTEAFF. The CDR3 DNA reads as TGTGCCACTGGAGGTACTGAAGCTTTCTTT.